Here is one TCR beta chain with its context. The sample is drawn from a study of blood T cell repertoires in COVID-19. At the level of the study: There were acute and convalescent COVID-19 samples, and they came from the United States, Italy and Spain. From T cells, B-cell-depleted T cells, or PBMCs came the material, which was cDNA or gDNA.

Recruitment covered about 25 US areas and drew participants whose ages spanned 18 to 89 years. Trimming took 4 bases from V and 9 from J; bases not matched to a gene: 5. Germline V lookup: CDR1 LGHDT, CDR2 YNNKEL (reference sequence). The CDR3 spans 15 residues. In the source study's methods: Amplification of reference gene primers provided the estimated nucleated cell counts. Profiling relied on immunoSEQ multiplex PCR, and the TCRdb table lists in-frame clones only, not all of them. Clone size and V and J calls were adopted from that table, with D and trimming inferred from the DNA. The sample shows roughly 130,000 clones, roughly four fifths of them seen only once.

This sequence was found in a woman in her fifties or sixties with acute COVID-19. This rearrangement joins TRBV3-1 (or the pseudogene TRBV3-2) to TRBJ1-6; 11 bases align to TRBD1. The sample consisted of PBMCs or T cells enriched from blood (not recorded which). CDR3 amino acids: CASSRGQGGASPLHF. CDR3 sequence (DNA): TGTGCCAGCAGCCGGGGACAGGGGGGAGCTTCACCCCTCCACTTT.